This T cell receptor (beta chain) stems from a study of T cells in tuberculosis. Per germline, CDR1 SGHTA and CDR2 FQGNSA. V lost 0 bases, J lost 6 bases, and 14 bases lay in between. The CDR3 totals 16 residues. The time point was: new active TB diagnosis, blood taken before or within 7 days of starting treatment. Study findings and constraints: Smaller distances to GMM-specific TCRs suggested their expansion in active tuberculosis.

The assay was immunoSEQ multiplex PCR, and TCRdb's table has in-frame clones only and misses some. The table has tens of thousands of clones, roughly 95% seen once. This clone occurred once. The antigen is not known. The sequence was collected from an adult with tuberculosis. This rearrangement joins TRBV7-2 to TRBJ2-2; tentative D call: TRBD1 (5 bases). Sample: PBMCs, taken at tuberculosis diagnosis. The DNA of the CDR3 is TGTGCCAGCAGCTTAGCTCCAGGGCAAATGGCCGGGGAGCTGTTTTTT. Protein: CASSLAPGQMAGELFF.